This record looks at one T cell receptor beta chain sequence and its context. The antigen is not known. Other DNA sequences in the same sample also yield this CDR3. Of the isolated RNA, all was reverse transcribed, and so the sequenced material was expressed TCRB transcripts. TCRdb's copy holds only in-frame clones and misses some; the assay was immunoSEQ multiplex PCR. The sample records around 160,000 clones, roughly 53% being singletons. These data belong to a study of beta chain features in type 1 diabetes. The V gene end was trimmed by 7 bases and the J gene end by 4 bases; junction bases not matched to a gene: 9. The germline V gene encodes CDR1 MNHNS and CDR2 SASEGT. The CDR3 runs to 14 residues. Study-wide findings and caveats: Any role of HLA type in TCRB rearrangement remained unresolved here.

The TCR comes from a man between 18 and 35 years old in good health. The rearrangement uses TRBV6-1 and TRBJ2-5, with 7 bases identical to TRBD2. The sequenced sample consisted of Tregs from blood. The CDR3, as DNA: TGTGCCAGCACCGCGGGACTACCGGGAGAGACCCAGTACTTC. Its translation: CASTAGLPGETQYF.